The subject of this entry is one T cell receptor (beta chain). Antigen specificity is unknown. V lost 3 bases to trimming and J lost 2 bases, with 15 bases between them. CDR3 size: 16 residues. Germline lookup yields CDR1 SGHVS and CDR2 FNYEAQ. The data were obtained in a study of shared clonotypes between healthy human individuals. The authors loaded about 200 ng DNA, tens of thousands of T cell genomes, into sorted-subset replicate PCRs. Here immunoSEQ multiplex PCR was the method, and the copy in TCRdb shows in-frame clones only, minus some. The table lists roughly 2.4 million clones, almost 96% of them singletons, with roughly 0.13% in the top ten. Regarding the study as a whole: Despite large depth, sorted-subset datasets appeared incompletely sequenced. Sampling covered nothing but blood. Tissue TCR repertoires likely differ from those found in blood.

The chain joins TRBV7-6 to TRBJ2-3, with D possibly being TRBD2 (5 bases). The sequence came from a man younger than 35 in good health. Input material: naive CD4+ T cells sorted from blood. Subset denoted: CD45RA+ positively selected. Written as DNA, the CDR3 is TGTGCCAGCAGCTTTGCTTCTAGCCTAAACACAGATACGCAGTATTTT. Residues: CASSFASSLNTDTQYF. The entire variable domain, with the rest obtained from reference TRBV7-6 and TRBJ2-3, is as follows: GAGVSQSPRYKVTKRGQDVALRCDPISGHVSLYWYRQALGQGPEFLTYFNYEAQQDKSGLPNDRFSAERPEGSISTLTIQRTEQRDSAMYRCASSFASSLNTDTQYFGPGTRLTVL.